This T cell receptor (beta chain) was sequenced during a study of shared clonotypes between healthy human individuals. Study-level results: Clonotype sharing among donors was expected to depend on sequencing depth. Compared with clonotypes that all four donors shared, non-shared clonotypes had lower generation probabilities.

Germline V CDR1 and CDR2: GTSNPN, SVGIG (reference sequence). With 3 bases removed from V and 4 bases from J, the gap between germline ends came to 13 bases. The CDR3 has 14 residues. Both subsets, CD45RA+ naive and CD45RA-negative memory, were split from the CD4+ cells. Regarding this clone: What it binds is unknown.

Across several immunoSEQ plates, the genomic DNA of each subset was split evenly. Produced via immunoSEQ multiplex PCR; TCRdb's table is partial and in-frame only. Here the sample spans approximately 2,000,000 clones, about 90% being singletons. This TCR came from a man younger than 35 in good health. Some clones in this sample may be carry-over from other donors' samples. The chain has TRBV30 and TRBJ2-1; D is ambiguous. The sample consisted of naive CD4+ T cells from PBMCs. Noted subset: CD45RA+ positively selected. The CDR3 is CAWSLAGRYNEQFF. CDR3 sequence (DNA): TGTGCCTGGAGCCTTGCAGGACGATACAATGAGCAGTTCTTC.